This T cell receptor (beta chain) was recorded in a study of blood T cell repertoires in COVID-19. Germline V gene sequence: CDR1 SGDLS, CDR2 YYNGEE. This CDR3 has 14 amino acids. The V segment lost 4 bases and the J segment 2 bases; nucleotides outside the gene matches: 6. Method: immunoSEQ multiplex PCR; TCRdb's copy keeps in-frame clones and lacks some. Of 250,000 to 300,000 clones in the sample, roughly 85% were seen once. The clonotype was recovered from a woman aged 45-60 years who had recovered from COVID-19. Sequenced input: PBMCs or T cells enriched from blood (not recorded which). This chain uses TRBV9 with TRBJ2-7; TRBD2 aligns across 7 bases. The CDR3 bases are TGTGCCAGCAGCCCCCGACTAGCCGCCTACGAGCAGTACTTC. This translates into CASSPRLAAYEQYF.